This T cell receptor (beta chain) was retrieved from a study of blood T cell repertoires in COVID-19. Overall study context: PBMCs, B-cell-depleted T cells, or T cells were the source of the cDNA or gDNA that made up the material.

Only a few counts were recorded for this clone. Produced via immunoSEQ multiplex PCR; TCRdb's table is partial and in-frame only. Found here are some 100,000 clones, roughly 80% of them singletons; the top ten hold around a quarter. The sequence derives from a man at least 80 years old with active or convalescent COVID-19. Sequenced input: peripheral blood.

In nucleotides, the CDR3 is TGTGCCAGCAGCCCCCATCCGGGACAGGGGGCAGATACGCAGTATTTT. Translating it yields CASSPHPGQGADTQYF. This chain uses TRBV11-2 with TRBJ2-3; 11 nucleotides line up with TRBD1. The CDR3 runs 16 residues. Germline V gene sequence: CDR1 SGHAT, CDR2 FQNNGV. J gave up 4 bases and V 5 bases, and 8 bases lay outside the gene matches. Together with reference TRBV11-2 and TRBJ2-3, the CDR3 gives the full variable domain: EAGVAQSPRYKIIEKRQSVAFWCNPISGHATLYWYQQILGQGPKLLIQFQNNGVVDDSQLPKDRFSAERLKGVDSTLKIQPAKLEDSAVYLCASSPHPGQGADTQYFGPGTRLTVL.